This T cell receptor (beta chain) was profiled in a study of blood T cell repertoires in COVID-19 (dated by TCRdb to about 2020). Study-wide context: The collaborator samples originated in the United States, Italy and Spain and spanned the acute and convalescent phases of COVID-19. The prospective study material was composed of cDNA or gDNA derived from T cells, B-cell-depleted T cells, or PBMCs. Subjects who had been exposed to COVID-19, were actively infected with it, or had recovered from it provided the deeply sampled blood TCRbeta repertoires that made up the dataset. The repertoires were made available in a free public database intended to serve as a resource for research on the immune response to SARS-CoV-2. Samples came from the ongoing ImmuneRACE study (first 160 participants) plus 1,254 subjects from 6 global collaborators. A de-identified subject ID, COVID-19 status, age in years and sex were almost always included in the sample metadata. Where available, HLA class I and class II types were taken from metadata supplied by the sample provider and were not determined by assay-based typing.

The study at large found these results: Clinical and demographic metadata were provided uncurated, with the amount varying by source and participant.

TCRbeta CDR3 regions were amplified from genomic DNA by means of the immunoSEQ Assay, a bias-controlled multiplex PCR. The authors processed their data as follows. The number of nucleated cells in each sample was estimated by amplification of reference gene primers within the assay. To quantify the absolute abundance of each unique TCRbeta CDR3 rearrangement, sequence reads were collapsed and filtered. For each sample, productive Simpson clonality was calculated as the square root of Simpson's diversity index over productive rearrangements. Here the immuneACCESS table is served through TCRdb, limited to in-frame sequences with V and J called. Missing clones are a known gap in these copies; in checked studies unresolved V genes cover under half, and the rest lacks a known reason. D and trimming were read from the DNA, whereas the V and J calls and clone size are those reported in that table. A total of over 90,000 clones appear in this sample, around nine tenths of them only once. Less than 2% of the sample rests with the top ten.

Comments on this clone: Its antigen target is currently unknown. Per-nucleotide qualities are absent, and no much larger clonotype sits a single base away.

The germline V gene specifies SGHTA as CDR1 and FQGNSA as CDR2. There are 17 amino acids in the CDR3, from cysteine to phenylalanine inclusive. Left in the record is the CDR3 DNA by itself, 51 bases read in frame from the first base. Relative to germline, V is missing 5 bases and J is missing 4 bases, with 10 bases of the junction outside any gene match. The collaborating institutions used their own protocols to collect whole blood in K2EDTA tubes. For TCRbeta analysis, collaborators shipped samples in one of three forms: frozen whole blood, isolated PBMCs, or DNA extracted from either of those sample types.

Sequenced sample: peripheral blood. The sequence came from an elderly man with acute or convalescent COVID-19. The receptor chain draws on TRBV7-2 and TRBJ2-1, with TRBD2 identical over 11 junction bases. The bases read TGTGCCAGCAGCATCCGTTTAAGACTAGCGGGGTACAATGAGCAGTTCTTC. This is translated as CASSIRLRLAGYNEQFF.